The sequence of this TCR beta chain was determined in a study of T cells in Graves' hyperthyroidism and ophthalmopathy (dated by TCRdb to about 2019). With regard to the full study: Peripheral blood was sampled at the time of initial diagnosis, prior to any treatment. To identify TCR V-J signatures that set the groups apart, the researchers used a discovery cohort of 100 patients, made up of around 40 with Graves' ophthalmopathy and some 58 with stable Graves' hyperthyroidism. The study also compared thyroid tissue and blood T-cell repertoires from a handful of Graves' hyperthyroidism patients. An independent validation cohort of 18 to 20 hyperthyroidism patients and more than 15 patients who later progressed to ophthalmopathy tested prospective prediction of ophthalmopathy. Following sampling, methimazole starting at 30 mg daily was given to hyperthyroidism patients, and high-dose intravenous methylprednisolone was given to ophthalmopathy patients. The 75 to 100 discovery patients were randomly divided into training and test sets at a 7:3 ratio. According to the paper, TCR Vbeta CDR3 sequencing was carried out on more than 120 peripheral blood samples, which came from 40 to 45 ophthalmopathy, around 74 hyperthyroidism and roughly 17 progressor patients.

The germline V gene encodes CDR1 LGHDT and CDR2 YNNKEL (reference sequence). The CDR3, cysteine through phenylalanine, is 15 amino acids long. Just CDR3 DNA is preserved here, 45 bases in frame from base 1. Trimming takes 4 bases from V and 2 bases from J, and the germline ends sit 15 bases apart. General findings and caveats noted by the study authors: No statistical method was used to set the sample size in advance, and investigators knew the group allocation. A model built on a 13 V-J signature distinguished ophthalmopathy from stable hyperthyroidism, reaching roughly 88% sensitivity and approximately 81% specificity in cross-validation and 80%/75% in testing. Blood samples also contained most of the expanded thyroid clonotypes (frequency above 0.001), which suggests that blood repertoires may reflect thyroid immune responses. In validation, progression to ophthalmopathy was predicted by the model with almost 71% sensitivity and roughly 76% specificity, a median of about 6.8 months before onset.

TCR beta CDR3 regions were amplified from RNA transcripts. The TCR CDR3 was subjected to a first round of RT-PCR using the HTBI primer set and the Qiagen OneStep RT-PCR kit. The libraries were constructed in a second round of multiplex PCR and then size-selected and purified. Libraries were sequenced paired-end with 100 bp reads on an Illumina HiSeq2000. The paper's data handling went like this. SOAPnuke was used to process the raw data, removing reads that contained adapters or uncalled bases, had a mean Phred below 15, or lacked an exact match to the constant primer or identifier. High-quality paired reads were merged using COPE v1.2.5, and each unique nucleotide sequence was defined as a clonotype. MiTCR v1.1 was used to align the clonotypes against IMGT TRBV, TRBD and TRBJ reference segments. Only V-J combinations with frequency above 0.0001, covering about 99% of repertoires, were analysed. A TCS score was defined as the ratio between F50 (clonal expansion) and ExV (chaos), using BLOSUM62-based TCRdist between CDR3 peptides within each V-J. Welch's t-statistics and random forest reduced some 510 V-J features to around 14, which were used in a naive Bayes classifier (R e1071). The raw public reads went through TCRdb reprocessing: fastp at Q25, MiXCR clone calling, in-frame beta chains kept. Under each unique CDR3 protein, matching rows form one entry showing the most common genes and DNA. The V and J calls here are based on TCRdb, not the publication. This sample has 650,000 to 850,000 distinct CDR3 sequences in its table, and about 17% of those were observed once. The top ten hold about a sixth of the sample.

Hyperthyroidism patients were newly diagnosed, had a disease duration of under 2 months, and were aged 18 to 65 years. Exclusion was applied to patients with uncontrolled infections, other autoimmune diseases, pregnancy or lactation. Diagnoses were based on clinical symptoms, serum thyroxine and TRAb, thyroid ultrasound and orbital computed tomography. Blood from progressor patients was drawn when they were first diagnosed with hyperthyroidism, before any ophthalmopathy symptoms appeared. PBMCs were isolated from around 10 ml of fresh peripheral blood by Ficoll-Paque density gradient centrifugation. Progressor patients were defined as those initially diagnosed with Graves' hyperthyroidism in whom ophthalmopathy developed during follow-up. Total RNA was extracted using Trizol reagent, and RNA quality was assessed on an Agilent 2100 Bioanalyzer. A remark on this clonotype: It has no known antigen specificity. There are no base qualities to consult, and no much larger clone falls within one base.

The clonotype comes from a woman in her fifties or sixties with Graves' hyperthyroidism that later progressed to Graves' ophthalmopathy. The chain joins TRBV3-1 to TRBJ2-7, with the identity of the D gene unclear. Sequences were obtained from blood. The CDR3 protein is CASSLRALRAYEQYF. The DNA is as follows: TGTGCCAGCAGCCTCCGGGCCCTTAGGGCCTACGAGCAGTACTTC.